This TCR beta chain was captured by sequencing in a study of shared clonotypes between healthy human individuals. Study at large: Each donor's CD4 naive and CD4 memory cells filled three plates apiece, CD8 naive two, and CD8 memory one.

The data were produced by immunoSEQ multiplex PCR, yet TCRdb's version contains in-frame clones alone and is incomplete. The sample shows 2 million to 2.5 million clones, 85% to 95% of them seen only once. This receptor was taken from a man younger than 30 in good health. Some clones in this sample may be carry-over from other donors' samples. Sequencing was done on a sample of naive CD4+ T cells from PBMCs. Subset denoted: CD45RA+ positively selected.

Here the CDR3 reads CASSADSYQPQHF. CDR3 nucleotide sequence: TGTGCCAGCAGTGCGGACAGTTATCAGCCCCAGCATTTT. The chain carries TRBV2 and TRBJ1-5, with a weak D call TRBD1 (6 bases). The CDR3 totals 13 residues. Germline assignment: CDR1 SNHLY and CDR2 FYNNEI. The V gene lost 4 bases and the J gene lost 5 bases, with 9 bases spanning the gap.